This T cell receptor (beta chain) derives from a study of T-cell reconstitution after alpha-beta-depleted transplantation in children. This clonotype was counted between two and nine times. Preparation of the TCRbeta library was carried out with unique molecular identifiers. TCRdb re-called the PCR reads with MiXCR, one entry per CDR3 protein. In the table there are approximately 350,000 distinct CDR3 sequences, 13% of which are singletons. The V and J ends lost 1 base and 9 bases respectively, with 10 bases between them. This CDR3 spans 13 amino acids. Looked up from germline, CDR1 is LGHDT and CDR2 is YNNKEL (reference sequence).

This sequence joins TRBV3-1 and TRBJ2-1, with a tentative D call TRBD1 (6 bases). This receptor was identified in a human donor who donated a stem cell graft to a child with Fanconi anemia. This specimen was PBMCs, taken from the stem cell graft. CDR3 nucleotide sequence: TGTGCCAGCAGCCAAGGGGTCAGGGGTGAGCAGTTCTTC. Residues: CASSQGVRGEQFF.